The 13 T cell receptor beta chains below come from one sample, sequenced in a study of CD8+ T cells in alopecia areata. cDNA serving as the sequencing template came from extracted, reverse transcribed RNA. Sequenced by immunoSEQ multiplex PCR; TCRdb stores in-frame clones only, minus some. This sample yields around 120,000 clones, of which roughly two fifths are seen a single time; 3% to 3.5% belongs to the top ten. The source material was CD4+ T cells sorted from blood. These receptors originate from a human donor with alopecia areata.

The V call is TRBV29-1, the J call TRBJ2-1, with D possibly being TRBD2 (6 bases). Trimming stripped 4 bases from V and 10 bases from J, with 14 bases between. The germline gives CDR1 SQVTM, CDR2 ANQGSEA. This CDR3 spans 12 amino acids. Here the CDR3 reads CSVGPGVAEQFF. CDR3 bases: TGCAGCGTTGGGCCGGGAGTGGCGGAGCAGTTCTTC.

V gene TRBV7-2 combines with J gene TRBJ2-1; TRBD2 agrees at 9 bases. The germline CDR1 and CDR2 sequences are SGHTA and FQGNSA. This CDR3 contains 15 residues. Losses at the gene ends were 5 bases for V and 2 bases for J; bases not matched to a gene: 4. CDR3 sequence: CASSAGLAPYNEQFF. Written as DNA, the CDR3 is TGTGCCAGCAGCGCGGGACTAGCCCCCTACAATGAGCAGTTCTTC.

In its sample, this clone was seen a few times. The chain joins TRBV14 to TRBJ2-7; D is possibly TRBD2 (5 bases). The V and J ends lost 4 bases and 6 bases respectively, with 13 bases between them. CDR3 length: 13 amino acids. Looked up from germline, CDR1 is SGHDN and CDR2 is FVKESK. CDR3 residues: CASSPRPRGEQYF. Here the CDR3 DNA reads TGTGCCAGCAGCCCAAGGCCACGGGGCGAGCAGTACTTC.

The CDR3 protein is CASSWTGGYGTEAFF. CDR3 sequence (DNA): TGTGCCAGCTCCTGGACAGGGGGCTATGGCACTGAAGCTTTCTTT. The gene calls are TRBV27 and TRBJ1-1, with 11 bases fitting TRBD1. J lost 4 bases, V lost 8 bases, and 9 bases had no gene match. This CDR3 has 15 residues. Germline CDR1 and CDR2: MNHEY and SMNVEV (reference sequence).

This clone came up a few times. V is TRBV29-1 and J is TRBJ2-5; TRBD1 aligns across 11 bases. J lost 5 bases, V lost 3 bases, and 8 bases had no gene match. Germline V gives CDR1 SQVTM, CDR2 ANQGSEA. The CDR3 totals 15 residues. The CDR3 sequence: CSVDRTGGLWETQYF. CDR3 bases: TGCAGCGTTGATCGGACAGGGGGCCTTTGGGAGACCCAGTACTTC.

This clone appeared a few times. The rearrangement joins TRBV28 to TRBJ2-3, with TRBD2 as a possible D gene (6 bases). Germline CDR1 MDHEN, CDR2 SYDVKM. This CDR3 region has 14 residues. Trimming removed 4 bases at V and 5 bases at J, with 13 bases between. The CDR3 sequence is CASSSHGGKDTQYF. DNA for the CDR3: TGTGCCAGCAGTTCCCACGGGGGTAAAGATACGCAGTATTTT.

This clone appeared a few times. The rearrangement links TRBV29-1 to TRBJ2-7, with D perhaps TRBD1 (6 bases). This CDR3 contains 13 residues. Germline V gene sequence: CDR1 SQVTM, CDR2 ANQGSEA. The V and J ends lost 3 bases and 5 bases respectively, with 14 bases between them. The CDR3 sequence is CSVDLRQGNEQYF. The CDR3 nucleotides are TGCAGCGTTGATCTCCGCCAGGGGAACGAGCAGTACTTC.

V and J are TRBV7-2 and TRBJ2-7, with TRBD2 matching 8 bases. From germline, CDR1 is SGHTA and CDR2 FQGNSA. This CDR3 region has 14 residues. Trimming at V came to 7 bases and at J to 2 bases, leaving 7 bases not matched to a gene. CDR3 nucleotides: TGTGCCAGCACCAGGACAGCGGGAGCCTACGAGCAGTACTTC. This encodes CASTRTAGAYEQYF.

This clone came up a few times. The rearrangement links TRBV10-3 to TRBJ2-1, with TRBD2 matching over 13 bases. Germline V gives CDR1 ENHRY, CDR2 SYGVKD. The CDR3 length is 15 residues. With V trimmed by 3 bases and J by 9 bases, 5 bases remained unmatched. The CDR3 DNA sequence: TGTGCCATCAGTGAATCGGGACTAGCGGGGACTGAGCAGTTCTTC. Protein: CAISESGLAGTEQFF.

The V call is TRBV4-3, the J call TRBJ1-2; D is perhaps TRBD1 (6 bases). The germline V and J ends were trimmed by 0 bases and 4 bases, with 12 bases remaining between them. In germline, CDR1 is LGHNA, CDR2 YSLEER. The CDR3 runs to 15 residues. This CDR3 is CASSQESRGPYGYTF. The DNA for the CDR3 is TGCGCCAGCAGCCAAGAGTCCAGGGGCCCCTATGGCTACACCTTC.

The chain joins TRBV7-8 to TRBJ2-7, with a weak D call TRBD2 (5 bases). V was shortened by 8 bases and J by 2 bases, with 16 bases between the two germline ends. CDR1 is SGHVS, CDR2 FQNEAQ, per germline. This CDR3 is built from 14 residues. The CDR3 bases are TGTGCCAGCGAGGGCCGACTCCCACCCTACGAGCAGTACTTC. This codes for CASEGRLPPYEQYF.

This clone was detected only a few times. This rearrangement joins TRBV18 to TRBJ1-1, with D possibly matching TRBD1 (5 bases). V lost 5 bases to trimming and J lost 3 bases, with 13 bases between them. CDR1 KGHSH and CDR2 LQKENI come from the germline V gene. The CDR3 spans 14 residues. The DNA of the CDR3 is TGTGCCAGCTCATCCTACCCCAGGGACACTGAAGCTTTCTTT. Protein: CASSSYPRDTEAFF. The full variable domain, with the rest looked up from reference TRBV18 and TRBJ1-1, is NAGVMQNPRHLVRRRGQEARLRCSPMKGHSHVYWYRQLPEEGLKFMVYLQKENIIDESGMPKERFSAEFPKEGPSILRIQQVVRGDSAAYFCASSSYPRDTEAFFGQGTRLTVV.

This clone was detected a few times. The V gene is TRBV19, the J gene TRBJ1-4; the D is unclear. The CDR3 contains 13 residues. V dropped 5 bases and J dropped 8 bases, with 12 bases sitting between them. Germline lookup yields CDR1 LNHDA and CDR2 SQIVND (reference sequence). This chain's CDR3 is CASSPWMGEKLFF. The CDR3, as DNA: TGTGCCAGTAGTCCCTGGATGGGGGAAAAACTGTTTTTT.